This T cell receptor (beta chain) was sequenced during a study of PD-L1 blockade in urothelial cancer. Study-wide findings and caveats: Blood TCR clonality below the median before treatment was a predictor of better survival.

Specified time point: peripheral blood 6 weeks after treatment start. Concerning this clone itself: Its matching antigen is unknown.

Germline CDR1 SGHTA, CDR2 FQGNSA. J gave up 7 bases and V 4 bases, and 5 bases lay outside the gene matches. The CDR3 has 13 residues. Synthetic spike-ins, TCR analog templates, were added into each PCR. TCRdb's copy holds only in-frame clones and misses some; the assay was immunoSEQ multiplex PCR. The table includes tens of thousands of clones, roughly 90% detected once. Sequences were derived from PBMCs, sampled around atezolizumab (anti-PD-L1) treatment. This chain joins TRBV7-2 and TRBJ1-2; 8 bases are a match to TRBD1. This TCR came from a man aged 55-75 years with urothelial cancer. For the CDR3, the DNA is TGTGCCAGCAGCTCGGACAGGGATTCTGGCTACACCTTC. Amino acid sequence: CASSSDRDSGYTF.